The clone carrying this T cell receptor beta chain was detected only once. Antigen unknown. The CDR3 is 12 amino acids. Trimming removed 5 bases from V and 7 bases from J; junction bases left unmatched: 3. CDR1 and CDR2 from the germline V gene are PRHDT and FYEKMQ (reference sequence). Before they underwent DNA extraction, samples held about 1-10 million cryopreserved PBMC. These data originate in a study of long-term antiretroviral therapy in people with HIV. Survey level was the resolution at which the v3.0 immunoSEQ assay ran. TCRdb keeps only in-frame clones here, not all; method: immunoSEQ multiplex PCR. The sample contains about 16,000 clones, about 88% of which appear only once. Study-wide results and caveats: Although diversity increased after ART, it remained lower than in transplant donor controls. Pre-ART-expanded clones dominated the repertoire at all time points.

V usage is TRBV13 and J usage is TRBJ1-2; 8 bases map to TRBD1. Sequenced here: unsorted PBMCs, sampled 0.1 years after starting antiretroviral therapy. This TCR came from a man younger than 35 with HIV. CDR3 in amino acids: CASSGQGAGYTF. CDR3 DNA sequence: TGTGCCAGCAGCGGTCAGGGGGCTGGCTACACCTTC.